These 20 T cell receptor beta chains were all obtained from the same sample, sequenced in a study of identical twins. TCRdb recomputed calls from the 5' RACE reads with MiXCR, one row per CDR3 protein. The table lists about 570,000 distinct CDR3 sequences, 9.5% to 10% of them singletons, with more than 2.5% in the top ten. The sample also formed part of further work on yellow fever vaccine responses in identical twins.

Sequencing used PBMCs. The receptors were sampled from a woman under 30 in good health.

The V and J genes are TRBV20-1 and TRBJ2-5; D perhaps matches TRBD2 (6 bases). This CDR3 contains 14 residues. The germline V gene has CDR1 DFQATT and CDR2 SNEGSKA (reference sequence). Trimming cost V 1 base and J 5 bases, with 14 bases left between them. The CDR3: CSARVPGLRETQYF. In nucleotides, the CDR3 is TGCAGTGCTAGAGTCCCGGGACTCCGGGAGACCCAGTACTTC.

In its sample, this clonotype was seen a few times. The chain recombines TRBV28 with TRBJ2-4, with 8 bases fitting TRBD1. Losses at the gene ends were 0 bases for V and 2 bases for J; bases not matched to a gene: 3. CDR3 size: 16 residues. CDR1 and CDR2 from the germline V gene are MDHEN and SYDVKM. The CDR3 nucleotides are TGTGCCAGCAGTTTATGGCAGGGGGCATCCAAAAACATTCAGTACTTC. This encodes CASSLWQGASKNIQYF.

This clonotype was detected only a few times. The chain couples TRBV27 to TRBJ2-7; 7 bases match TRBD1. Germline lookup yields CDR1 MNHEY and CDR2 SMNVEV (reference sequence). J was trimmed by 3 bases and V by 5 bases; bases with no gene match: 28. This CDR3 spans 21 amino acids. The CDR3 nucleotides are TGTGCCAGCAGTCCCACCCGACAGGGTTGGGAGTTTCGTATCGAGGTCTACGAGCAGTACTTC. Residues: CASSPTRQGWEFRIEVYEQYF.

This clonotype was observed many times. The genes are TRBV5-6 and TRBJ1-1; the match to TRBD1 covers 8 bases. CDR1 and CDR2 (germline): SGHDT, YYEEEE. There are 14 residues in the CDR3. J lost 2 bases, V lost 2 bases, and 2 bases had no gene match. CDR3 loop: CASSFRGLNTEAFF. The CDR3 DNA follows: TGTGCCAGCAGCTTCAGGGGGCTTAACACTGAAGCTTTCTTT.

This sequence joins TRBV29-1 and TRBJ2-2; a weak D match, TRBD2 (6 bases). V lost 5 bases to trimming and J lost 1 base, with 8 bases between them. CDR3 length: 13 amino acids. CDR1 and CDR2 from the germline V gene are SQVTM and ANQGSEA. CDR3 residues: CSVRRENTGELFF. CDR3 DNA sequence: TGCAGCGTTAGGAGGGAGAACACCGGGGAGCTGTTTTTT.

This clonotype was recorded many times. The chain has TRBV15 and TRBJ2-3; D is uncertain. The CDR3 consists of 13 residues. CDR1 and CDR2 from the germline V gene are LNHNV and YYDKDF (reference sequence). Deletions cut 5 bases from V and 0 bases from J, with 6 bases between. CDR3 loop: CATSLQSTDTQYF. The CDR3, as DNA: TGTGCCACCAGCCTCCAGAGCACAGATACGCAGTATTTT.

This clonotype was picked up many times. The chain recombines TRBV28 with TRBJ2-7; tentatively, D is TRBD1 (6 bases). Trimming took 5 bases from V and 3 from J, leaving 8 bases between them. The germline gives CDR1 MDHEN, CDR2 SYDVKM. This CDR3 spans 12 amino acids. This CDR3 reads CASSVQGYEQYF. The CDR3 DNA is TGTGCCAGCAGTGTACAGGGCTACGAGCAGTACTTC.

The chain links TRBV20-1 to TRBJ2-5, with TRBD2 matching 11 bases. This CDR3 region has 15 residues. CDR1 and CDR2 from the germline V gene are DFQATT and SNEGSKA (reference sequence). V lost 2 bases and J lost 7; bases outside the gene matches: 9. CDR3 nucleotides: TGCAGTGCTAGACCCCTTAGCGGGGGGGCTGGGACCCAGTACTTC. Protein: CSARPLSGGAGTQYF.

This clonotype occurred a few times. The chain carries TRBV11-2 and TRBJ2-1, with 7 bases identical to TRBD2. Germline values: CDR1 SGHAT, CDR2 FQNNGV. This CDR3 comprises 14 residues. V gave up 5 bases and J gave up 6 bases; unmatched junction bases: 7. CDR3 residues: CASSERGLGNEQFF. CDR3 sequence (DNA): TGTGCCAGCAGCGAGCGGGGATTGGGCAATGAGCAGTTCTTC. The whole variable domain, filled in from reference TRBV11-2 and TRBJ2-1, reads EAGVAQSPRYKIIEKRQSVAFWCNPISGHATLYWYQQILGQGPKLLIQFQNNGVVDDSQLPKDRFSAERLKGVDSTLKIQPAKLEDSAVYLCASSERGLGNEQFFGPGTRLTVL.

V and J are TRBV7-8 and TRBJ2-6; TRBD2 matches 8 bases. This CDR3 has 18 residues. After removal of 5 bases from V and 1 base from J, the junction contained 10 bases not matched to a gene. Per the germline V gene, CDR1 is SGHVS and CDR2 is FQNEAQ. The chain's CDR3 is CASSPPVSGKSGANVLTF. DNA for the CDR3: TGTGCCAGCAGCCCTCCGGTTAGCGGGAAATCTGGGGCCAACGTCCTGACTTTC.

The chain couples TRBV7-6 to TRBJ1-1, with 8 bases identical to TRBD1. The CDR3 contains 15 residues. The germline CDR1 and CDR2 sequences are SGHVS and FNYEAQ. V lost 2 bases to trimming and J lost 1 base; unmatched junction nucleotides: 3. The CDR3 bases are TGTGCCAGCAGCTTAATCCAGGGGGCGAACACTGAAGCTTTCTTT. It yields the protein CASSLIQGANTEAFF. The full variable domain, its missing parts supplied by reference TRBV7-6 and TRBJ1-1, is GAGVSQSPRYKVTKRGQDVALRCDPISGHVSLYWYRQALGQGPEFLTYFNYEAQQDKSGLPNDRFSAERPEGSISTLTIQRTEQRDSAMYRCASSLIQGANTEAFFGQGTRLTVV.

This clonotype was seen many times. The genes are TRBV12-1 and TRBJ2-1; no DNA check was done on the table's D call, TRBD2. TRBV12-1 is reported as a pseudogene. The CDR3 runs to 16 residues. The CDR3 spells CASSPRGLSSYNEQFF. In nucleotides, the CDR3 is TGTGCCAGCAGCCCTAGGGGCCTCAGCTCCTACAATGAGCAGTTCTTC.

The sample holds a few counts of this clonotype. This chain connects TRBV29-1 to TRBJ2-3; D is unclear. Germline V gene data show CDR1 as SQVTM and CDR2 as ANQGSEA. V lost 5 bases and J lost 4, with 7 bases in between. The CDR3 totals 11 residues. CDR3 sequence reads: CSVRAADTQYF. In DNA form, the CDR3 reads TGCAGCGTTCGTGCCGCAGATACGCAGTATTTT.

This chain's CDR3 is CAISESGGTGDPTTDTQYF. Written as DNA, the CDR3 is TGTGCCATCAGTGAGTCGGGTGGGACAGGGGACCCGACCACAGATACGCAGTATTTT. This rearrangement joins TRBV10-3 to TRBJ2-3; 10 positions agree with TRBD1. This CDR3 has 19 residues. Germline V lookup: CDR1 ENHRY, CDR2 SYGVKD. Losses at the gene ends were 0 bases for V and 2 bases for J; bases not matched to a gene: 11.

V gene TRBV20-1 combines with J gene TRBJ2-1; 14 bases are shared with TRBD2. Trimming cost V 5 bases and J 6 bases; bases outside gene matches: 6. Germline loops: CDR1 DFQATT, CDR2 SNEGSKA (reference sequence). This CDR3 is 15 amino acids long. CDR3 region: CSAGLAGGRGNEQFF. DNA of the CDR3: TGCAGTGCTGGACTAGCGGGAGGACGGGGCAATGAGCAGTTCTTC.

This clonotype was detected ten times or more. V and J are TRBV7-9 and TRBJ2-3, with TRBD1 as a possible D gene (6 bases). The CDR3 is made up of 14 amino acids. V lost 5 bases to trimming and J lost 4 bases, with 13 bases between them. The germline CDR1 and CDR2 sequences are SEHNR and FQNEAQ (reference sequence). CDR3 amino acids: CASSRREGADTQYF. CDR3 bases: TGTGCCAGCAGCCGAAGAGAGGGGGCAGATACGCAGTATTTT.

This clonotype was counted many times. This chain uses TRBV6-1 with TRBJ1-2, with D possibly being TRBD1 (5 bases). Trimming removed 8 bases at V and 0 bases at J, with 10 bases between. The CDR3 length is 13 residues. The V gene's germline CDR1 is MNHNS and CDR2 SASEGT. CDR3: CASGAASNYGYTF. As DNA, the CDR3 is TGTGCCAGCGGGGCGGCCTCTAACTATGGCTACACCTTC.

The rearrangement links TRBV6-1 to TRBJ2-7; 7 nucleotides match TRBD1. CDR1 and CDR2 from the germline V gene are MNHNS and SASEGT. The CDR3 contains 14 residues. The V gene end was trimmed by 6 bases and the J gene end by 4 bases; junction bases not matched to a gene: 9. CDR3 protein: CASRAAGGIYEQYF. The DNA for the CDR3 is TGTGCCAGCAGGGCGGCAGGGGGAATTTACGAGCAGTACTTC.

This clonotype was seen repeatedly, ten times or more. The chain recombines TRBV6-5 with TRBJ2-7, with D possibly being TRBD1 (5 bases). The germline gives CDR1 MNHEY, CDR2 SVGAGI. The germline V and J ends were trimmed by 2 bases and 0 bases, with 8 bases remaining between them. This CDR3 has 14 residues. In DNA form, the CDR3 reads TGTGCCAGCAGTTACAGGGGATTCTCCTACGAGCAGTACTTC. It codes for CASSYRGFSYEQYF.

At least ten counts were recorded for this clonotype. V and J are TRBV4-2 and TRBJ2-4, with D maybe TRBD1 (6 bases). Trimming removed 0 bases at V and 12 bases at J, with 12 bases between. Germline-derived CDR1 and CDR2 are LGHNA and YNFKEQ. The CDR3 is made up of 13 amino acids. The CDR3: CASSQERQGTQYF. CDR3 nucleotide sequence: TGTGCCAGCAGCCAAGAACGGCAGGGGACTCAGTACTTC.